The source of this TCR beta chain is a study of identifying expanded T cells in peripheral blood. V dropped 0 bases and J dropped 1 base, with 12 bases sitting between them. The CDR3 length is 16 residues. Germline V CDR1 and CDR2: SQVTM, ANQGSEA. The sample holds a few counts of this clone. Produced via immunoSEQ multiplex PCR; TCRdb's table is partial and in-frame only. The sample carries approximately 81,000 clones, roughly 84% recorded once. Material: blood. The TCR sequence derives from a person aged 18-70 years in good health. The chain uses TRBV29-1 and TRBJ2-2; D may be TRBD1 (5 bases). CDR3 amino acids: CSVEDPDRMNTGELFF. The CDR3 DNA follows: TGCAGCGTTGAAGATCCCGACAGAATGAACACCGGGGAGCTGTTTTTT.